A single sample is the source of the 23 T cell receptor beta chains below, sequenced in a study of human T cells and chemical hapten exposure. Time point reported: pre-sensitization, week 0. As to treatment: therapeutic diphenylcyclopropenone sensitization with weekly scalp DPC. TCRdb fed the RACE reads into MiXCR, producing one record per CDR3 protein. The sample has more than 300,000 distinct CDR3 sequences, 5.1% seen once. The sample here was whole blood, taken in connection with sensitization to the hapten diphenylcyclopropenone (DPC). All receptors derive from a woman aged 45-60 years with alopecia areata. Some clones in this sample may be carry-over from other donors' samples.

This clonotype was detected ten times or more. The genes are TRBV14 and TRBJ2-7; 9 bases line up with TRBD2. The CDR3 sequence is 13 residues long. Germline CDR1 and CDR2: SGHDN and FVKESK. V shed 6 bases and J 3 bases; nucleotides not matched to a gene: 3. DNA of the CDR3: TGTGCCAGCAGTGGGCGGGAGGGCTACGAGCAGTACTTC. It is translated as CASSGREGYEQYF.

This clonotype was seen a few times. The rearrangement uses TRBV25-1 and TRBJ2-2, with no clear D. Germline CDR1 and CDR2: MGHDK and SYGVNS. V was shortened by 1 base and J by 7 bases, with 10 bases between the two germline ends. CDR3 size: 14 residues. The CDR3 loop reads CASSESRFVGELFF. The CDR3 DNA is TGTGCCAGCAGTGAATCAAGGTTCGTCGGGGAGCTGTTTTTT.

This clonotype was observed at least ten times. V and J are TRBV29-1 and TRBJ2-1; D is ambiguous. The CDR3 consists of 14 residues. Trimming removed 5 bases at V and 5 bases at J, with 16 bases between. CDR1 and CDR2 (germline): SQVTM, ANQGSEA. CDR3 residues: CSVHGRTLNNEQFF. CDR3 coding DNA: TGCAGCGTTCATGGGCGGACCCTCAACAATGAGCAGTTCTTC.

This clonotype showed up just a few times. The rearrangement uses TRBV12-3 or TRBV12-4 and TRBJ1-1; possibly TRBD1 for D (5 bases). The CDR3 consists of 16 residues. Trimming took off 7 bases at V and 1 base at J, with 19 bases between the two ends. The CDR3 region is CASITNLRGRNTEAFF. The CDR3 DNA is TGTGCCAGCATCACTAACCTCCGGGGACGGAACACTGAAGCTTTCTTT.

This clonotype was seen ten or more times. The chain couples TRBV29-1 to TRBJ2-6; TRBD1 agrees at 8 bases. CDR3 length: 14 amino acids. J gave up 3 bases and V 5 bases, and 3 bases lay outside the gene matches. Looked up from germline, CDR1 is SQVTM and CDR2 is ANQGSEA. In nucleotides, the CDR3 is TGCAGCGTTCAGGGGGCTGGTGGGGCCAACGTCCTGACTTTC. Its translation is CSVQGAGGANVLTF.

The table lists this clonotype with many counts. V gene TRBV6-5 combines with J gene TRBJ1-2, with no clear D. The CDR3 contains 13 residues. With 7 bases removed from V and 2 bases from J, the gap between germline ends came to 11 bases. Germline V gene data show CDR1 as MNHEY and CDR2 as SVGAGI. The CDR3 bases are TGTGCCAGCATAACCCCCGGCAACTATGGCTACACCTTC. Protein sequence: CASITPGNYGYTF.

The chain uses TRBV4-2 and TRBJ1-2; D is unresolved. Trimming pared 0 bases from V and 2 bases from J, leaving 16 bases between. Germline loops: CDR1 LGHNA, CDR2 YNFKEQ. The CDR3 runs to 17 residues. The CDR3 loop is CASSQDQLSPLNYGYTF. DNA for the CDR3: TGTGCCAGCAGCCAAGATCAGTTATCCCCGCTCAACTATGGCTACACCTTC.

This sequence joins TRBV18 and TRBJ1-5; D possibly corresponds to TRBD1 (5 bases). Germline CDR1 KGHSH, CDR2 LQKENI. CDR3 length: 16 amino acids. The V gene lost 2 bases and the J gene lost 2 bases, with 13 bases spanning the gap. CDR3 protein: CASSPGRVDGNQPQHF. DNA for the CDR3: TGTGCCAGCTCACCAGGCAGGGTTGATGGCAATCAGCCCCAGCATTTT.

This clonotype was seen repeatedly, ten times or more. The chain uses TRBV12-3 or TRBV12-4 and TRBJ1-1, with D perhaps matching TRBD1 (6 bases). There are 15 residues in the CDR3. The V end lost 5 bases, the J end lost 4 bases, and 17 bases lay between the germline ends. The CDR3 bases are TGTGCCAGCAGTCCCCTGACAGGCCCCAGCACTGAAGCTTTCTTT. This encodes CASSPLTGPSTEAFF.

This clonotype was recorded a few times. The chain couples TRBV5-1 to TRBJ1-1, with D perhaps TRBD1 (5 bases). Germline V gene lookup returns CDR1 SGHRS and CDR2 YFSETQ. The V end lost 5 bases, the J end lost 5 bases, and 16 bases lay between the germline ends. This CDR3 region has 14 residues. The CDR3 here is CASSLTELDTEAFF. The DNA of the CDR3 is TGCGCCAGCAGTCTGACAGAGCTTGATACTGAAGCTTTCTTT.

This chain connects TRBV4-3 to TRBJ1-1, with 9 nucleotides matching TRBD1. CDR1 and CDR2 (germline): LGHNA, YSLEER. V shed 2 bases, J shed 4 bases, and the junction held 17 bases outside the gene matches. CDR3 length equals 19 residues. This CDR3 reads CASSQLPRGTGSIGTEAFF. In DNA, the CDR3 is TGCGCCAGCAGCCAACTTCCCCGCGGGACAGGGTCGATTGGCACTGAAGCTTTCTTT.

At least ten counts were recorded for this clonotype. The gene calls are TRBV27 and TRBJ2-3; 8 bases align to TRBD2. After removal of 5 bases from V and 3 bases from J, the junction contained 13 bases not matched to a gene. There are 17 residues in the CDR3. CDR1 is MNHEY and CDR2 is SMNVEV in the germline V gene (reference sequence). CDR3 region: CASSHLSGGIETDTQYF. In DNA, the CDR3 is TGTGCCAGCAGTCATCTGAGCGGGGGTATTGAGACAGATACGCAGTATTTT.

The chain uses TRBV20-1 and TRBJ1-1; D is perhaps TRBD1 (5 bases). The germline CDR1 and CDR2 sequences are DFQATT and SNEGSKA (reference sequence). The CDR3 has 14 amino acids. V was cut by 6 bases and J by 1 base, with 15 bases left in between. The CDR3 nucleotides are TGCAGTGCCCTACAGGCCCCGCAGAACACTGAAGCTTTCTTT. Protein sequence: CSALQAPQNTEAFF.

The rearrangement joins TRBV6-5 to TRBJ1-6; D is possibly TRBD1 (5 bases). The length of the CDR3 is 17 residues. The V gene's germline CDR1 is MNHEY and CDR2 SVGAGI. V gave up 0 bases and J gave up 0 bases, with 9 bases separating them. CDR3 residues: CASSYSGVSSYNSPLHF. Here the CDR3 DNA reads TGTGCCAGCAGTTACTCGGGGGTGAGCTCCTATAATTCACCCCTCCACTTT.

The chain combines TRBV9 with TRBJ2-5; no clear D gene. The germline V gene has CDR1 SGDLS and CDR2 YYNGEE. Trimming removed 0 bases at V and 3 bases at J, with 9 bases between. The CDR3 has 14 amino acids. The CDR3 reads CASSVDGGEETQYF. In DNA form, the CDR3 reads TGTGCCAGCAGCGTAGACGGTGGGGAAGAGACCCAGTACTTC. The full variable domain, completed using reference TRBV9 and TRBJ2-5, is DSGVTQTPKHLITATGQRVTLRCSPRSGDLSVYWYQQSLDQGLQFLIQYYNGEERAKGNILERFSAQQFPDLHSELNLSSLELGDSALYFCASSVDGGEETQYFGPGTRLLVL.

This clonotype came up once. The V and J genes are TRBV20-1 and TRBJ2-7; 9 nucleotides match TRBD2. The CDR3 is 14 amino acids. J was trimmed by 1 base and V by 3 bases; bases with no gene match: 4. Germline V gives CDR1 DFQATT, CDR2 SNEGSKA (reference sequence). CDR3: CSASVLAGSYEQYF. The CDR3 DNA sequence: TGCAGTGCTAGTGTACTAGCGGGTTCCTACGAGCAGTACTTC.

V is TRBV7-2 and J is TRBJ1-4; D may be TRBD1 (5 bases). CDR1 is SGHTA and CDR2 is FQGNSA in the germline V gene. V dropped 5 bases and J dropped 3 bases, with 13 bases sitting between them. This CDR3 region has 15 residues. CDR3 region: CASSLFRDANEKLFF. The CDR3 DNA sequence: TGTGCCAGCAGCCTCTTCCGGGACGCTAATGAAAAACTGTTTTTT.

This clonotype was seen ten or more times. V gene TRBV4-2 combines with J gene TRBJ2-3; TRBD2 aligns across 7 bases. The V and J ends lost 4 bases and 4 bases, in that order; junction bases with no gene match: 8. The CDR3 sequence is 15 residues long. Germline CDR1 is LGHNA and CDR2 is YNFKEQ. CDR3 region: CASSREGGFPDTQYF. The CDR3 DNA reads as TGTGCCAGCAGCCGCGAGGGAGGGTTCCCAGATACGCAGTATTTT.

This clonotype was seen repeatedly, ten times or more. The chain combines TRBV7-9 with TRBJ1-4; 9 bases match TRBD1. Looked up from germline, CDR1 is SEHNR and CDR2 is FQNEAQ (reference sequence). J was trimmed by 7 bases and V by 3 bases; bases with no gene match: 12. The CDR3 length is 17 residues. This chain's CDR3 is CASSFKDRGRLSEKLFF. The CDR3 nucleotides read TGTGCCAGCAGCTTTAAGGACAGGGGCCGTCTATCTGAAAAACTGTTTTTT.

This clonotype occurred many times. The chain combines TRBV25-1 with TRBJ1-6; D is uncertain. The CDR3 sequence is 12 residues long. CDR1 and CDR2 (germline): MGHDK, SYGVNS. V was trimmed by 6 bases and J by 10 bases, leaving 10 bases between them. CDR3 DNA: TGTGCCAGCAGCCTAAGGCTGTCACCCCTCCACTTT. Its translation is CASSLRLSPLHF.

In this sample, this clonotype turned up many times. V is TRBV4-2 and J is TRBJ2-3; D is perhaps TRBD1 or TRBD2 (5 bases each). Germline CDR1 LGHNA, CDR2 YNFKEQ. Trimming took 3 bases from V and 4 from J, leaving 14 bases between them. CDR3 size: 15 residues. The CDR3, as DNA: TGTGCCAGCAGCCACCCGTCCGGGGCGGCAGATACGCAGTATTTT. Protein product: CASSHPSGAADTQYF.

The table lists this clonotype with many counts. The chain links TRBV29-1 to TRBJ1-1; D is unresolved. This CDR3 is built from 8 residues. Between the trimmed V and J ends, which lost 6 bases and 9 bases, there was a span of 5 bases. Germline V gene sequence: CDR1 SQVTM, CDR2 ANQGSEA. The CDR3 region has the DNA TGCAGCGTCGGACAAGCTTTCTTT. Translating it yields CSVGQAFF.

This clonotype was recorded at least ten times. V and J are TRBV4-2 and TRBJ1-1; the D gene is possibly TRBD1 (6 bases). CDR1 and CDR2 (germline): LGHNA, YNFKEQ. The CDR3 has 14 amino acids. Trimming removed 0 bases from V and 3 bases from J, with 8 bases in between. CDR3 loop: CASSQEQGDTEAFF. The CDR3 DNA reads TGTGCCAGCAGCCAAGAACAGGGCGACACTGAAGCTTTCTTT.